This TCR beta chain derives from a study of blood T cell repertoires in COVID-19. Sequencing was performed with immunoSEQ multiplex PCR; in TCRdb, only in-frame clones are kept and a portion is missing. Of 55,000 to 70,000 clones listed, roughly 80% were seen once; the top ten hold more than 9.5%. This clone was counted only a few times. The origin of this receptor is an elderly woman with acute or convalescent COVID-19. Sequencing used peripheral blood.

The CDR3 spells CASSQDRETQYF. The CDR3 coding sequence is TGCGCCAGCAGCCAAGATCGGGAGACCCAGTACTTC. The J gene is TRBJ2-5, the V gene TRBV4-1; D is ambiguous. CDR3 length: 12 amino acids. The V and J ends lost 0 bases and 5 bases respectively, with 4 bases between them. The V gene's germline CDR1 is MGHRA and CDR2 YSYEKL.